One sample yielded the 15 T cell receptor beta chains listed below, sequenced in a study of blood T cells in healthy people across ages. Alongside a J-beta primer mix, a sample-barcoded 5' primer served in a second PCR lasting about 7 to 11 cycles. Each CDR3 protein gets one entry after TCRdb re-called the 5' RACE reads with MiXCR. This table has about 630,000 distinct CDR3 sequences, 20% to 25% appearing once. Sequencing was carried out using blood. These receptors originate from a man aged 70-80 years in good health.

This clonotype has ten or more counts. V and J are TRBV7-2 and TRBJ2-3, with D possibly matching TRBD2 (6 bases). The germline V and J ends were trimmed by 1 base and 5 bases, with 19 bases remaining between them. The CDR3 runs 17 residues. Germline values: CDR1 SGHTA, CDR2 FQGNSA. In nucleotides, the CDR3 is TGTGCCAGCAGCTTAGACCTTCCGGGAGTCGTGTTAGATACGCAGTATTTT. As protein: CASSLDLPGVVLDTQYF.

The rearrangement joins TRBV20-1 to TRBJ2-1, with TRBD1 matching 9 bases. The V gene end was trimmed by 3 bases and the J gene end by 0 bases; junction bases not matched to a gene: 0. Germline values: CDR1 DFQATT, CDR2 SNEGSKA (reference sequence). The CDR3 loop spans 14 amino acids. CDR3 loop: CSARTGGSYNEQFF. The CDR3 bases are TGCAGTGCTAGGACAGGGGGCTCCTACAATGAGCAGTTCTTC.

This clonotype has only a few counts. The J gene is TRBJ2-5, the V gene TRBV5-1; no firm D call. The V gene lost 3 bases and the J gene lost 0 bases, with 12 bases spanning the gap. The CDR3 totals 15 residues. CDR1 is SGHRS, CDR2 YFSETQ, per germline. Here the CDR3 reads CASSSSGWDQETQYF. DNA of the CDR3: TGCGCCAGCAGCTCCTCCGGCTGGGACCAAGAGACCCAGTACTTC.

This clonotype appeared many times. The rearrangement links TRBV6-1 to TRBJ2-5; 15 nucleotides match TRBD2. The germline V gene encodes CDR1 MNHNS and CDR2 SASEGT. With 6 bases clipped from V and 2 bases from J, the junction kept 7 bases outside the gene matches. The CDR3 consists of 17 residues. The CDR3 region has the DNA TGTGCCAGCAGCCCCGGTGGGACTAGCGGGAGGCAAGAGACCCAGTACTTC. Translated: CASSPGGTSGRQETQYF.

The rearrangement uses TRBV5-1 and TRBJ2-5; D remains ambiguous. The CDR3 spans 14 residues. V gave up 4 bases and J gave up 3 bases, with 13 bases separating them. Germline assignment: CDR1 SGHRS and CDR2 YFSETQ. The CDR3 here is CASSKSGQEETQYF. The CDR3, as DNA: TGCGCCAGCAGCAAGTCCGGCCAAGAAGAGACCCAGTACTTC.

The rearrangement joins TRBV6-1 to TRBJ2-3; TRBD2 aligns across 7 bases. V trimming: 2 bases; J trimming: 1 base; junction bases outside the gene matches: 9. Germline values: CDR1 MNHNS, CDR2 SASEGT. The CDR3 is made up of 17 amino acids. For the CDR3, the DNA is TGTGCCAGCAGTGAAACGGGAGGAGCGTTCCGCACAGATACGCAGTATTTT. Amino acid sequence: CASSETGGAFRTDTQYF.

The gene calls are TRBV21-1 and TRBJ2-1; TRBD2 was called by the table and not checked on the DNA. TRBV21-1 is a pseudogene locus. This CDR3 is 15 amino acids long. CDR3 protein: CASNPLALGDNEQFF. The CDR3 nucleotides are TGTGCCAGCAACCCACTAGCCTTGGGTGACAATGAGCAGTTCTTC.

V is TRBV7-8 and J is TRBJ2-3; 11 bases map to TRBD2. The J segment lost 2 bases and the V segment lost 4 bases, leaving 8 bases of the junction unmatched. The V gene's germline CDR1 is SGHVS and CDR2 FQNEAQ. The CDR3 is made up of 17 amino acids. CDR3 coding DNA: TGTGCCAGCAGCTCCCGCGGACTAGCGGGTTACACAGATACGCAGTATTTT. This translates into CASSSRGLAGYTDTQYF.

With regard to this clonotype: At one end, the junction sequence differs from germline, possibly due to a read error. The gene calls are TRBV7-2 and TRBJ2-5; 10 nucleotides align to TRBD1. The CDR3 covers 14 residues. CDR1 and CDR2 from the germline V gene are SGHTA and FQGNSA. CDR3 loop: CASRWTGGKETLYF. In DNA, the CDR3 is TGTGCCAGCAGGTGGACAGGGGGTAAAGAGACCCTGTACTTC.

CDR3 region: CSARPRTSGTRETQYF. In DNA form, the CDR3 reads TGCAGTGCTAGACCCCGGACTAGCGGGACACGAGAGACCCAGTACTTC. The J gene is TRBJ2-5, the V gene TRBV20-1; TRBD2 aligns across 12 bases. Germline V gives CDR1 DFQATT, CDR2 SNEGSKA (reference sequence). The CDR3 consists of 16 residues. V trimming: 2 bases; J trimming: 4 bases; junction bases outside the gene matches: 8.

The chain combines TRBV29-1 with TRBJ2-7, with 9 bases lining up with TRBD1. J lost 3 bases, V lost 7 bases, and 4 bases had no gene match. This CDR3 region has 12 residues. Germline-derived CDR1 and CDR2 are SQVTM and ANQGSEA. In DNA form, the CDR3 reads TGCAGCGGAGGACAGGGGCGCTACGAGCAGTACTTC. This encodes CSGGQGRYEQYF.

The chain has TRBV5-1 and TRBJ1-3; a possible D gene is TRBD1 (5 bases). The CDR3 has 15 amino acids. Germline V CDR1 and CDR2: SGHRS, YFSETQ. Trimming took off 0 bases at V and 4 bases at J, with 11 bases between the two ends. CDR3 residues: CASSLAGDVGNTIYF. The DNA of the CDR3 is TGCGCCAGCAGCTTGGCCGGGGACGTCGGAAACACCATATATTTT.

The V call is TRBV28, the J call TRBJ2-5, with 11 bases that match TRBD2. Germline CDR1 is MDHEN and CDR2 is SYDVKM. V was clipped by 3 bases and J by 4 bases; unmatched bases: 7. This CDR3 comprises 16 residues. The CDR3 sequence: CASSFPTSGMVETQYF. The CDR3 coding sequence is TGTGCCAGCAGTTTTCCGACTAGCGGGATGGTAGAGACCCAGTACTTC.

This clonotype has a handful of counts. The J gene is TRBJ1-2, the V gene TRBV20-1; 8 bases align to TRBD1. Germline assignment: CDR1 DFQATT and CDR2 SNEGSKA (reference sequence). The CDR3 spans 13 residues. The V gene end was trimmed by 6 bases and the J gene end by 2 bases; junction bases not matched to a gene: 5. The CDR3 spells CSAPGTGNYGYTF. The CDR3 DNA reads TGCAGTGCCCCCGGGACAGGAAACTATGGCTACACCTTC.

The J gene is TRBJ2-5, the V gene TRBV12-3 or TRBV12-4; weak D call: TRBD2 (6 bases). Between the trimmed V and J ends, which lost 8 bases and 3 bases, there was a span of 13 bases. CDR3 size: 13 residues. CDR3 residues: CASCPGGEETQYF. The CDR3 coding sequence is TGTGCCAGCTGCCCTGGAGGGGAAGAGACCCAGTACTTC.